One sample yielded the 14 T cell receptor beta chains listed below, sequenced in a study of relationships among human T cell subsets. Bead selections for CD25, CD56 and CD294 left a flow-through collected as Th1 cells. TCR alpha and beta CDR3s were amplified from mRNA by semiquantitative ARM-PCR. ARM-PCR used tagged nested gene-specific primers, then communal superprimers for exponential amplification. One entry per CDR3 protein results from TCRdb running MiXCR on the multiplex PCR reads. The table lists 10,000 to 15,000 distinct CDR3 sequences, 67% of them singletons. The specimen sequenced was CD4+ Th1 cells sorted from blood. The receptor source for this set is a man aged 35 to 55 in good health.

Concerning this clonotype: No conserved phenylalanine or tryptophan is present at the end of the CDR3, so a read error is the likely explanation. The chain uses TRBV19 and TRBJ2-7; 8 positions agree with TRBD1. The CDR3 runs 14 residues. J gave up 2 bases and V 2 bases, and 2 bases lay outside the gene matches. Germline CDR1 LNHDA, CDR2 SQIVND (reference sequence). This chain's CDR3 is CASSIRQGTYEQYL. CDR3 DNA: TGTGCCAGTAGTATAAGACAGGGGACCTACGAGCAGTACCTC.

V and J are TRBV28 and TRBJ1-2, with D possibly matching TRBD1 (5 bases). V was cut by 4 bases and J by 2 bases, with 8 bases left in between. This CDR3 is 13 amino acids long. Germline CDR1 is MDHEN and CDR2 is SYDVKM. As DNA, the CDR3 is TGTGCCAGCAGTTCGGACACCAACTATGGCTACACCTTC. Translation: CASSSDTNYGYTF.

The chain joins TRBV15 to TRBJ2-1; D perhaps matches TRBD1 (6 bases). Germline CDR1 and CDR2: LNHNV and YYDKDF (reference sequence). V lost 3 bases and J lost 5, with 11 bases in between. The length of the CDR3 is 14 residues. Written as DNA, the CDR3 is TGTGCCACCAGCAGGTATGGACAGAACAATGAGCAGTTCTTC. It encodes CATSRYGQNNEQFF.

The chain links TRBV4-1 to TRBJ1-1; the match to TRBD1 covers 12 bases. The V gene's germline CDR1 is MGHRA and CDR2 YSYEKL. There are 17 residues in the CDR3. The ends lost 0 bases at V and 1 base at J; junction bases unmatched: 3. The CDR3 sequence is CASSQERDRGRNTEAFF. The CDR3 DNA follows: TGCGCCAGCAGCCAAGAAAGGGACAGGGGGCGGAACACTGAAGCTTTCTTT.

This chain uses TRBV5-1 with TRBJ1-2; 7 positions agree with TRBD1. The CDR3 has 13 residues. Trimming removed 0 bases from V and 7 bases from J; junction bases left unmatched: 3. Germline lookup yields CDR1 SGHRS and CDR2 YFSETQ. The CDR3 region is CASSLDRGGGYTF. The CDR3 DNA sequence: TGCGCCAGCAGCTTGGACAGGGGAGGTGGCTACACCTTC.

There are a few counts of this clonotype. The chain is built from TRBV30 and TRBJ2-5; D may correspond to TRBD1 or TRBD2 (5 bases each). The ends were cut back, 4 bases at V and 4 bases at J, with 16 bases in the middle. The CDR3 consists of 14 residues. The V gene's germline CDR1 is GTSNPN and CDR2 SVGIG (reference sequence). The CDR3 sequence: CAWTLGTAGETQYF. DNA for the CDR3: TGTGCCTGGACCCTGGGGACCGCTGGAGAGACCCAGTACTTC.

V is TRBV30 and J is TRBJ1-5, with 7 bases matching TRBD1. The CDR3 contains 13 residues. CDR1 is GTSNPN and CDR2 is SVGIG in the germline V gene (reference sequence). Trimming removed 7 bases from V and 3 bases from J; junction bases left unmatched: 6. CDR3 DNA: TGTGCCTCCTCGACAGGGCCCAATCAGCCCCAGCATTTT. Its protein product is CASSTGPNQPQHF.

This clonotype is a singleton in its sample. The chain combines TRBV15 with TRBJ1-5; D is uncertain. Germline CDR1 is LNHNV and CDR2 is YYDKDF (reference sequence). The CDR3 sequence is 14 residues long. V gave up 0 bases and J gave up 0 bases, with 3 bases separating them. The CDR3 DNA follows: TGTGCCACCAGCAGAGATTATAGCAATCAGCCCCAGCATTTT. Translated: CATSRDYSNQPQHF.

CDR3 in DNA: TGTGCCAGCAGCTTAGTCAGCCAAGAGACCCAGTACTTC. Its translation is CASSLVSQETQYF. The chain has TRBV11-2 and TRBJ2-5; no firm D call. Germline assignment: CDR1 SGHAT and CDR2 FQNNGV. V dropped 1 base and J dropped 1 base, with 4 bases sitting between them. This CDR3 is built from 13 residues.

The CDR3 loop reads CASSQPTTDTQYF. As DNA, the CDR3 is TGTGCCAGCAGCCAACCAACCACAGATACGCAGTATTTT. This chain joins TRBV28 and TRBJ2-3; no clear D. The CDR3 extends over 13 amino acids. CDR1 is MDHEN and CDR2 is SYDVKM in the germline V gene. Deletions cut 6 bases from V and 2 bases from J, with 9 bases between. Using reference TRBV28 and TRBJ2-3 for the parts outside the CDR3, the full variable domain is DVKVTQSSRYLVKRTGEKVFLECVQDMDHENMFWYRQDPGLGLRLIYFSYDVKMKEKGDIPEGYSVSREKKERFSLILESASTNQTSMYLCASSQPTTDTQYFGPGTRLTVL.

The rearrangement joins TRBV20-1 to TRBJ2-7; D unresolved. The CDR3 totals 11 residues. Germline V lookup: CDR1 DFQATT, CDR2 SNEGSKA (reference sequence). Here the CDR3 DNA reads TGCAGCATCTCCCCAAGCTACGAGCAGTACTTC. This translates into CSISPSYEQYF.

The V and J genes are TRBV28 and TRBJ1-1; no clear D gene. The CDR3 contains 12 residues. Germline loops: CDR1 MDHEN, CDR2 SYDVKM. Trimming removed 5 bases from V and 3 bases from J, with 7 bases in between. CDR3 nucleotide sequence: TGTGCCAGCAGTCAACAAGACACTGAAGCTTTCTTT. Translation gives CASSQQDTEAFF.

V and J are TRBV25-1 and TRBJ1-1; D gene unclear. Deletions cut 2 bases from V and 4 bases from J, with 14 bases between. This CDR3 comprises 15 residues. Per germline, CDR1 MGHDK and CDR2 SYGVNS. For the CDR3, the DNA is TGTGCCAGCAGTGAACCCGGACTTCCCCTCACTGAAGCTTTCTTT. This gives the protein CASSEPGLPLTEAFF. The whole variable domain, filled in from reference TRBV25-1 and TRBJ1-1, reads EADIYQTPRYLVIGTGKKITLECSQTMGHDKMYWYQQDPGMELHLIHYSYGVNSTEKGDLSSESTVSRIRTEHFPLTLESARPSHTSQYLCASSEPGLPLTEAFFGQGTRLTVV.

This sequence joins TRBV11-2 and TRBJ2-3; TRBD2 matches 10 bases. This CDR3 spans 16 amino acids. Germline trimming cut 3 bases from V and 2 bases from J; bases unmatched to any gene: 5. Germline V gene data show CDR1 as SGHAT and CDR2 as FQNNGV. CDR3 protein: CASSLETSGSTDTQYF. The CDR3 DNA follows: TGTGCCAGCAGCTTGGAGACTAGCGGGTCCACAGATACGCAGTATTTT. Using reference TRBV11-2 and TRBJ2-3 for the parts outside the CDR3, the full variable domain is EAGVAQSPRYKIIEKRQSVAFWCNPISGHATLYWYQQILGQGPKLLIQFQNNGVVDDSQLPKDRFSAERLKGVDSTLKIQPAKLEDSAVYLCASSLETSGSTDTQYFGPGTRLTVL.